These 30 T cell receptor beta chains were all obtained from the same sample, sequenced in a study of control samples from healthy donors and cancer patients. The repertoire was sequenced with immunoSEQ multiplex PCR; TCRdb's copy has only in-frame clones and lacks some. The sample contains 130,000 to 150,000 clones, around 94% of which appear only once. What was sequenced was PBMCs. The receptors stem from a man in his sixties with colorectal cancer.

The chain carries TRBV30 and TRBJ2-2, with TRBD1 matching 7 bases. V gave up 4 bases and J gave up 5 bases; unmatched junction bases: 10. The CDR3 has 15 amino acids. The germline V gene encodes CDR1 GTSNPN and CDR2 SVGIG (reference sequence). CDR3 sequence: CAWKTGERGTGELFF. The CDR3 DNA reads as TGTGCCTGGAAAACAGGGGAGAGGGGTACCGGGGAGCTGTTTTTT. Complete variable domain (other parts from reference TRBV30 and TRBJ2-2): SQTIHQWPATLVQPVGSPLSLECTVEGTSNPNLYWYRQAAGRGLQLLFYSVGIGQISSEVPQNLSASRPQDRQFILSSKKLLLSDSGFYLCAWKTGERGTGELFFGEGSRLTVL.

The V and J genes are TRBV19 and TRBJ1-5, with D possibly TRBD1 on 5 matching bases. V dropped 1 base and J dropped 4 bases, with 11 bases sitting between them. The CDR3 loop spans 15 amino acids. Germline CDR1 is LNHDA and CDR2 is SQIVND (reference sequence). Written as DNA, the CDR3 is TGTGCCAGTAGTATAGGAGGGGTTAGGAATCAGCCCCAGCATTTT. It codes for CASSIGGVRNQPQHF.

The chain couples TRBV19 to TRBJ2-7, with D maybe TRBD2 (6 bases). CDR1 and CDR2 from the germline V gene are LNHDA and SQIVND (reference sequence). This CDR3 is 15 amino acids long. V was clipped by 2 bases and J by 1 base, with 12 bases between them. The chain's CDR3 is CASSITGDWSYEQYF. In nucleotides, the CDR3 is TGTGCCAGTAGTATAACCGGGGACTGGTCCTACGAGCAGTACTTC.

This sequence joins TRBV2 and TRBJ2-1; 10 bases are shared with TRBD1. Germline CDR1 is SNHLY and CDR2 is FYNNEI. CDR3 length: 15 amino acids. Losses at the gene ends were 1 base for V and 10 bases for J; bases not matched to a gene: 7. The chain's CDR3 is CASSEEGTGVREQFF. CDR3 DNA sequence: TGTGCCAGCAGTGAAGAGGGGACAGGGGTTCGAGAGCAGTTCTTC.

The CDR3 bases are TGCGCCAGCACCCCAAATGGGGTGTTGGACTATGGCTACACCTTC. Encoded protein: CASTPNGVLDYGYTF. This sequence joins TRBV10-2 and TRBJ1-2, with D unresolved. CDR3 length: 15 amino acids. V was trimmed by 7 bases and J by 3 bases, leaving 18 bases between them. CDR1 is WSHSY and CDR2 is SAAADI in the germline V gene.

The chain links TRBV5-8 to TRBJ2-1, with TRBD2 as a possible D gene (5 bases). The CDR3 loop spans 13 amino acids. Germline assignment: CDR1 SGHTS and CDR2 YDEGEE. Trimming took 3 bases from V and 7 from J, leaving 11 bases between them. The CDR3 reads CASSSPDYNEQFF. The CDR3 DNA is TGTGCCAGCAGCTCCCCAGACTATAATGAGCAGTTCTTC.

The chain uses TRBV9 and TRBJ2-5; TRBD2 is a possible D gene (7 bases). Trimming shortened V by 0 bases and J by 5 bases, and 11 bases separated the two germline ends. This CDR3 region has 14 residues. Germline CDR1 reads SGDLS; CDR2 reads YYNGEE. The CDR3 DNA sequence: TGTGCCAGCAGCGTAGACAGGGAGGGGGAGACCCAGTACTTC. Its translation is CASSVDREGETQYF. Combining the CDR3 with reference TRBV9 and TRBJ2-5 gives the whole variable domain DSGVTQTPKHLITATGQRVTLRCSPRSGDLSVYWYQQSLDQGLQFLIQYYNGEERAKGNILERFSAQQFPDLHSELNLSSLELGDSALYFCASSVDREGETQYFGPGTRLLVL.

In nucleotides, the CDR3 is TGCGCCAGCAGCCCCCGGACAGCAGACAATGAGCAGTTCTTC. It codes for CASSPRTADNEQFF. The genes are TRBV5-1 and TRBJ2-1, with D tentatively TRBD1 (6 bases). V was pared by 4 bases and J by 5 bases, with 13 bases between. This CDR3 comprises 14 residues. Germline V CDR1 and CDR2: SGHRS, YFSETQ.

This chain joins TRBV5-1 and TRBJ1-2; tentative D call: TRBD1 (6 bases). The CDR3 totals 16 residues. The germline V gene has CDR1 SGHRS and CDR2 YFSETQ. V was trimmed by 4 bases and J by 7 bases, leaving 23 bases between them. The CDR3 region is CASSPIPGTTKGGYTF. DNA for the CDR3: TGCGCCAGCAGCCCCATCCCGGGGACAACGAAGGGTGGCTACACCTTC.

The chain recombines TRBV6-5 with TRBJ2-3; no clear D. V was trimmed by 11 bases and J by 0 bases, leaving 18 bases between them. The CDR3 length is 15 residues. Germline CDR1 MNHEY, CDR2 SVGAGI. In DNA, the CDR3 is TGTGCCGGCGGTCTGGGATTAGGAAGCACAGATACGCAGTATTTT. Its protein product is CAGGLGLGSTDTQYF.

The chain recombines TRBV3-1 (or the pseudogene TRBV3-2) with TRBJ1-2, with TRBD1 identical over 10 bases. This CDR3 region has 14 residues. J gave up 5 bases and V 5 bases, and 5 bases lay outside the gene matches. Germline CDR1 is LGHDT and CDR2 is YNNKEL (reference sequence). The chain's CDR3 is CASSSTGQGYGYTF. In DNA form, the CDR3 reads TGTGCCAGCAGCTCAACGGGACAGGGGTATGGCTACACCTTC.

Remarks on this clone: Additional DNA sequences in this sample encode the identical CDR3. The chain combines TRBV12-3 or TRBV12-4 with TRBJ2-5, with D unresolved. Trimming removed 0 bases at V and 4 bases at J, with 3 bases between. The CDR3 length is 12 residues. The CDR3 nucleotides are TGTGCCAGCAGTTTAGCGCTAGAGACCCAGTACTTC. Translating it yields CASSLALETQYF.

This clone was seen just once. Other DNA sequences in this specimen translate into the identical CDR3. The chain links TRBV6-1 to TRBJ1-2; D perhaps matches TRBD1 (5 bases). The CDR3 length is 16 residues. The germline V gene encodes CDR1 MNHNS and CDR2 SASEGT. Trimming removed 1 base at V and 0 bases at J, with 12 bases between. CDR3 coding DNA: TGTGCCAGCAGTGAAGAGTGGACACAACCTAACTATGGCTACACCTTC. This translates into CASSEEWTQPNYGYTF.

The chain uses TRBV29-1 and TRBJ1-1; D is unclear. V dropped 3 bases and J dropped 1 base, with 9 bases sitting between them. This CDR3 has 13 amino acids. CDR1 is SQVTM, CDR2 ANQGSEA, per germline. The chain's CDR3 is CSVEVTENTEAFF. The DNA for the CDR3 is TGCAGCGTTGAGGTAACGGAGAACACTGAAGCTTTCTTT.

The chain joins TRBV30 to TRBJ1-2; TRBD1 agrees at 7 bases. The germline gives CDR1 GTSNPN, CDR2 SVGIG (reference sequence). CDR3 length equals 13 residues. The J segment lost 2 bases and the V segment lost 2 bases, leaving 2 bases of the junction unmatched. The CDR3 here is CAWSQGGNYGYTF. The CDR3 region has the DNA TGTGCCTGGAGTCAAGGGGGCAACTATGGCTACACCTTC.

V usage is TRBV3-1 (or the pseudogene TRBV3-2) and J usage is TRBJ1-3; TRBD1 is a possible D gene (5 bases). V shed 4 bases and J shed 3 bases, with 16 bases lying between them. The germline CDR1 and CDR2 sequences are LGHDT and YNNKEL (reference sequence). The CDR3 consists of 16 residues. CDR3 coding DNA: TGTGCCAGCAGCCCCCTGTTCGGGGCACGTGGAAACACCATATATTTT. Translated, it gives CASSPLFGARGNTIYF.

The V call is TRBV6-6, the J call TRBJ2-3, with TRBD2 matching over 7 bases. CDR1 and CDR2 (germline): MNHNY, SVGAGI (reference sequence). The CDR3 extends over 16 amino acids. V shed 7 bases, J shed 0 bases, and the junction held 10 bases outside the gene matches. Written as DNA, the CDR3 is TGTGCCAGCAAGAAGCGCGGGGGATCTAGCACAGATACGCAGTATTTT. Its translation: CASKKRGGSSTDTQYF.

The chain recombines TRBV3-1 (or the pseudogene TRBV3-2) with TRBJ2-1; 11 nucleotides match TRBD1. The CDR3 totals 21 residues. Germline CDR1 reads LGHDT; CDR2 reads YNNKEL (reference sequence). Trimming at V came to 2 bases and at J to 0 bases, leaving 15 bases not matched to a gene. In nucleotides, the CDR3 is TGTGCCAGCAGCCAAAGAGGGTGGACAGGGGGCGAGGGGAGCTCCTACAATGAGCAGTTCTTC. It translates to CASSQRGWTGGEGSSYNEQFF.

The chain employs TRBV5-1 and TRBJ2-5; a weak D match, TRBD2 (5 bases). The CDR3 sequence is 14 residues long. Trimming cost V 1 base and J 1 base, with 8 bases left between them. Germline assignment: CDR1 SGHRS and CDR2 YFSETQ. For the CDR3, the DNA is TGCGCCAGCAGCTTGACGGACTCCCAAGAGACCCAGTACTTC. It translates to CASSLTDSQETQYF.

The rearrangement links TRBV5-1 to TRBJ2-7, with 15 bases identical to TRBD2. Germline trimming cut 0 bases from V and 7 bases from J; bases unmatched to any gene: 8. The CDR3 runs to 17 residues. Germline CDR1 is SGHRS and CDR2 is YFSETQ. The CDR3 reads CASSLEWTSGGADEQYF. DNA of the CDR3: TGCGCCAGCAGCTTGGAGTGGACTAGCGGGGGGGCTGATGAGCAGTACTTC.

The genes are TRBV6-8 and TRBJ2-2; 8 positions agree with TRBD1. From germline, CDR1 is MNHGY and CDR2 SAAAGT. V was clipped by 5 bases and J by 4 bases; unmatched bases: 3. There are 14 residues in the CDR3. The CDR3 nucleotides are TGTGCCAGCAGTCAAACAGGGGGCACCGGGGAGCTGTTTTTT. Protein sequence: CASSQTGGTGELFF.

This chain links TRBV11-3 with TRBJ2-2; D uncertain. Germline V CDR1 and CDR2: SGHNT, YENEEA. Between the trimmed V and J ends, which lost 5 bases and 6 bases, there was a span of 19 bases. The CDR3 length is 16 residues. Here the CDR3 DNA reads TGTGCCAGCAGCCCCGTCCCGAGAGGTGTATCCGGGGAGCTGTTTTTT. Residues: CASSPVPRGVSGELFF.

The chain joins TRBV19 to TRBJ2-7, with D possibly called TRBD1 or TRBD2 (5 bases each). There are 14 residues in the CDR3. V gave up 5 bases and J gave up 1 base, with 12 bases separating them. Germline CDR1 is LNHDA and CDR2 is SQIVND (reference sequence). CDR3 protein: CASSFGTPSYEQYF. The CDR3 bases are TGTGCCAGTAGTTTTGGGACGCCTTCCTACGAGCAGTACTTC.

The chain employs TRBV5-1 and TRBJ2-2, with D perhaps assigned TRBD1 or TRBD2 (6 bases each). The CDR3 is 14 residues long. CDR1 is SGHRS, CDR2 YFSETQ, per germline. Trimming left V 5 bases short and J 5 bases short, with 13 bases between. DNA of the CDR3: TGCGCCAGCAGTCCGCCGGGGGCAACCGGGGAGCTGTTTTTT. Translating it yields CASSPPGATGELFF.

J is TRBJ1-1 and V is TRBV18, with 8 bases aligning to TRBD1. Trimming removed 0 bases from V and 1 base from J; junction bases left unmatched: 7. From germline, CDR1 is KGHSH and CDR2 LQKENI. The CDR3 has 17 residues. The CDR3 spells CASSPPQLGTGNTEAFF. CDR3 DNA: TGTGCCAGCTCACCACCGCAGTTAGGGACAGGGAACACTGAAGCTTTCTTT.

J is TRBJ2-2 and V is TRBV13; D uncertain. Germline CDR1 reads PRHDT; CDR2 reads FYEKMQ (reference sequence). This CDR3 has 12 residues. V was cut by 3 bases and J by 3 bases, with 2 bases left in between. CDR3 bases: TGTGCCAGCAGCTTTTACACCGGGGAGCTGTTTTTT. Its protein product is CASSFYTGELFF.

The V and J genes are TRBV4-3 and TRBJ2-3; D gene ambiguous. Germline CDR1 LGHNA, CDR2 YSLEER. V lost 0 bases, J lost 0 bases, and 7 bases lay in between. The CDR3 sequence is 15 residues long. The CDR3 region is CASSQETTSTDTQYF. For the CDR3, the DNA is TGCGCCAGCAGCCAAGAGACGACTAGCACAGATACGCAGTATTTT.

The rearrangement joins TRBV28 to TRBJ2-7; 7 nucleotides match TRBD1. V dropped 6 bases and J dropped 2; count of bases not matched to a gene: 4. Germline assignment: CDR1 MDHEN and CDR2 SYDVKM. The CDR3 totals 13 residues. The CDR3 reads CASRSGTAYEQYF. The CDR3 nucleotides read TGTGCCAGCAGATCCGGGACAGCCTACGAGCAGTACTTC.

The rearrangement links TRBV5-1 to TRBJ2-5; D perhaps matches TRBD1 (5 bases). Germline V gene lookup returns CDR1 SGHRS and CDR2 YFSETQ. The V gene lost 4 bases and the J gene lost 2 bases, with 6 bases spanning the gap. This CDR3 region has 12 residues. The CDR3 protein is CASSRQQETQYF. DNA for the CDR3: TGCGCCAGCAGCCGACAGCAAGAGACCCAGTACTTC.

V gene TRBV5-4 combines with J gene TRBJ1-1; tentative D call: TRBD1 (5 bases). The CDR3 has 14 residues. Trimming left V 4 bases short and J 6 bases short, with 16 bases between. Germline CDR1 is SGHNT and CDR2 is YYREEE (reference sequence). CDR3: CASSPGTEEPEAFF. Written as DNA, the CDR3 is TGTGCCAGCAGCCCGGGGACGGAGGAGCCTGAAGCTTTCTTT.